The T cell receptor beta chain described here comes from a study of T-cell reconstitution after alpha-beta-depleted transplantation in children listed by TCRdb under 2016. Describing the broader study: T-cell immune reconstitution after TCRalphabeta/CD19-depleted allogeneic hematopoietic cell transplantation in children was quantitatively tracked in the study by means of TCR repertoire profiling.

Sequences SGHKS (CDR1) and YYEKEE (CDR2) are obtained from the germline V gene (reference sequence). The junction carries 13 bases between V and J, which are trimmed by 0 bases and 7 bases respectively. The CDR3 covers 14 residues, taking in both the cysteine and the phenylalanine. The kept DNA is CDR3 alone, 42 bases in frame from the first base. Library prep was done by PCR. TCRdb shows the sequencer as Illumina HiSeq 2500. Molecular barcoding was employed in the preparation of TCR libraries, with unique molecular identifiers being used to normalize TCRbeta repertoire quantification. The public reads were reanalyzed by TCRdb: fastp trimming at Q25, MiXCR alignment, in-frame beta chains only. Each record represents a unique CDR3 protein, reported with the most common genes and DNA among its rows. This sample comprises about 540,000 distinct CDR3 sequences, approximately 20% of them detected only once. The leading ten clones occupy around 3.3% of the sample.

This clonotype has only a few counts. What this receptor recognizes is not known. No much larger clone exists at a distance of one base, and base qualities are not known. The sequences come from PBMCs from the stem cell graft donor, collected from the stem cell graft. The clonotype was recovered from a human donor who donated a stem cell graft to a child with acute lymphoblastic leukemia. This receptor chain uses TRBV5-5 and TRBJ2-5; TRBD2 could be the D gene, as 6 bases match. The CDR3 protein: CASSLGARERTQYF. The nucleotide sequence is TGTGCCAGCAGCTTGGGGGCCCGGGAGCGGACCCAGTACTTC.